A single sample gave rise to the 21 T cell receptor beta chains below, sequenced in a study of human T cells and chemical hapten exposure. Specified time point: pre-sensitization, week 0. The treatment here: therapeutic diphenylcyclopropenone sensitization with weekly scalp DPC. The study extracted total RNA from unfractionated whole blood. MiXCR was run by TCRdb on the RACE reads, yielding one entry per CDR3 protein. The sample records 56,000 or so distinct CDR3 sequences, more than 9% being singletons. Sequencing was performed on whole blood, taken in connection with sensitization to the hapten diphenylcyclopropenone (DPC). These receptors all come from a woman in her twenties or thirties with alopecia areata. Some clones in this sample may be carry-over from other donors' samples.

This clonotype showed up just a few times. The V and J genes are TRBV6-5 and TRBJ1-3; D is undetermined. V lost 7 bases and J 0 bases, leaving 13 bases between the germline ends. Per germline, CDR1 MNHEY and CDR2 SVGAGI. CDR3 length: 15 amino acids. In DNA form, the CDR3 reads TGTGCCAGCAAAAGGAGGCAGGACTCTGGAAACACCATATATTTT. This sequence encodes CASKRRQDSGNTIYF.

Note on this clonotype: Just one base apart from a much larger clone, this may be a read error. The CDR3, as DNA: TGTGCCAGCAGTTCCGAACAGGTCAACACTGAAGCTTTCTTT. Translating it yields CASSSEQVNTEAFF. The chain employs TRBV12-3 or TRBV12-4 and TRBJ1-1, with a tentative D call TRBD1 (5 bases). CDR3 size: 14 residues. V dropped 4 bases and J dropped 2 bases, with 11 bases sitting between them.

This clonotype occurred many times. The V gene is TRBV10-3, the J gene TRBJ1-1; 7 bases agree with TRBD1. The V segment lost 3 bases and the J segment 4 bases; nucleotides outside the gene matches: 2. CDR3 length: 13 amino acids. The germline CDR1 and CDR2 sequences are ENHRY and SYGVKD. The CDR3 sequence is CAISDGDSTEAFF. The CDR3, as DNA: TGTGCCATCAGTGATGGGGACAGCACTGAAGCTTTCTTT.

This clonotype was observed a handful of times. The chain recombines TRBV5-1 with TRBJ2-3, with 10 positions matching TRBD2. Germline loops: CDR1 SGHRS, CDR2 YFSETQ. This CDR3 spans 16 amino acids. V shed 4 bases and J 4 bases; nucleotides not matched to a gene: 9. DNA for the CDR3: TGCGCCAGCAGCCTGCCCACTAGCGGGGACGCAGATACGCAGTATTTT. This sequence encodes CASSLPTSGDADTQYF.

In its sample, this clonotype was seen many times. The V and J genes are TRBV5-1 and TRBJ1-4; 11 bases match TRBD1. This CDR3 contains 15 residues. Germline-derived CDR1 and CDR2 are SGHRS and YFSETQ. V dropped 4 bases and J dropped 6; count of bases not matched to a gene: 5. In DNA, the CDR3 is TGCGCCAGCAGCCCCGGGACAGGGGGGGATGAAAAACTGTTTTTT. This codes for CASSPGTGGDEKLFF.

This clonotype showed up just a few times. The V and J genes are TRBV6-2 or TRBV6-3 and TRBJ1-2, with D uncertain. Trimming took off 0 bases at V and 3 bases at J, with 5 bases between the two ends. The germline CDR1 and CDR2 sequences are MNHEY and SVGEGT. The CDR3 runs to 13 residues. The CDR3 protein is CASSYSKDYGYTF. The CDR3 DNA sequence: TGTGCCAGCAGTTACTCCAAGGACTATGGCTACACCTTC.

This clonotype was recorded many times. V usage is TRBV6-5 and J usage is TRBJ1-4, with 7 bases that match TRBD1. CDR1 MNHEY and CDR2 SVGAGI come from the germline V gene. V was pared by 4 bases and J by 5 bases, with 7 bases of the junction left unmatched. This CDR3 has 15 residues. This CDR3 reads CASSSQTGLNEKLFF. CDR3 in DNA: TGTGCCAGCAGTTCCCAGACAGGGCTCAATGAAAAACTGTTTTTT.

This chain uses TRBV12-5 with TRBJ2-1, with 7 bases aligning to TRBD2. The CDR3 totals 16 residues. After removal of 1 base from V and 5 bases from J, the junction contained 8 bases not matched to a gene. CDR1 and CDR2 from the germline V gene are LGHNT and FRNRAP. CDR3 in DNA: TGTGCTAGTGGTTTGGGGGGGGGGACTATAAACAATGAGCAGTTCTTC. It is translated as CASGLGGGTINNEQFF.

In its sample, this clonotype was seen many times. The chain links TRBV28 to TRBJ1-1; the match to TRBD1 covers 10 bases. This CDR3 is built from 15 residues. Germline loops: CDR1 MDHEN, CDR2 SYDVKM. The ends lost 5 bases at V and 10 bases at J; junction bases unmatched: 13. CDR3 residues: CASSPASRDRGGAFF. The CDR3 coding sequence is TGTGCCAGCAGTCCGGCCTCCCGGGACAGGGGAGGAGCTTTCTTT.

Comments on this clonotype: A much larger clone sits a single nucleotide away, making a read error possible. Written as DNA, the CDR3 is TGCAGCGCCGGGACAGGTGGGGCCAACGTCCTGACTTTC. Protein product: CSAGTGGANVLTF. The V gene is TRBV29-1, the J gene TRBJ2-6, with 8 bases identical to TRBD1. This CDR3 region has 13 residues. The V gene end was trimmed by 7 bases and the J gene end by 3 bases; junction bases not matched to a gene: 2. Germline loops: CDR1 SQVTM, CDR2 ANQGSEA.

The CDR3 loop is CASSVGQGPFSYEQYF. DNA of the CDR3: TGTGCCAGCAGCGTCGGACAGGGGCCCTTCTCCTACGAGCAGTACTTC. J is TRBJ2-7 and V is TRBV9, with 9 nucleotides matching TRBD1. V lost 2 bases and J lost 0; bases outside the gene matches: 6. The germline V gene encodes CDR1 SGDLS and CDR2 YYNGEE. The CDR3 has 16 residues. Complete variable domain (other parts from reference TRBV9 and TRBJ2-7): DSGVTQTPKHLITATGQRVTLRCSPRSGDLSVYWYQQSLDQGLQFLIQYYNGEERAKGNILERFSAQQFPDLHSELNLSSLELGDSALYFCASSVGQGPFSYEQYFGPGTRLTVT.

This clonotype was seen ten or more times. The chain is built from TRBV28 and TRBJ1-2; D remains ambiguous. The CDR3 runs 14 residues. CDR1 is MDHEN and CDR2 is SYDVKM in the germline V gene. With 2 bases removed from V and 1 base from J, the gap between germline ends came to 8 bases. The CDR3 here is CASSLGQSNYGYTF. For the CDR3, the DNA is TGTGCCAGCAGTTTAGGTCAGAGTAACTATGGCTACACCTTC.

The V and J genes are TRBV29-1 and TRBJ2-6, with D perhaps assigned TRBD1 or TRBD2 (7 bases each). Between the trimmed V and J ends, which lost 4 bases and 0 bases, there was a span of 16 bases. CDR1 is SQVTM, CDR2 ANQGSEA, per germline. This CDR3 contains 17 residues. As DNA, the CDR3 is TGCAGCGTTGGAAAGGGCAGGGGGGGCTCTGGGGCCAACGTCCTGACTTTC. This codes for CSVGKGRGGSGANVLTF.

The V gene is TRBV29-1, the J gene TRBJ1-2; D is ambiguous. The CDR3 extends over 12 amino acids. Germline CDR1 is SQVTM and CDR2 is ANQGSEA. V was shortened by 4 bases and J by 6 bases, with 12 bases between the two germline ends. CDR3 DNA sequence: TGCAGCGTTGGAGAGAGCAAGGATGGCTACACCTTC. Translation gives CSVGESKDGYTF.

This clonotype was seen more than once but under ten times. The chain is built from TRBV9 and TRBJ1-5; D is ambiguous. Germline loops: CDR1 SGDLS, CDR2 YYNGEE. Trimming cost V 2 bases and J 4 bases, with 7 bases left between them. The CDR3 sequence is 13 residues long. The CDR3 nucleotides read TGTGCCAGCAGCGTCACCCTGAATCAGCCCCAGCATTTT. Translation: CASSVTLNQPQHF. Complete variable domain (other parts from reference TRBV9 and TRBJ1-5): DSGVTQTPKHLITATGQRVTLRCSPRSGDLSVYWYQQSLDQGLQFLIQYYNGEERAKGNILERFSAQQFPDLHSELNLSSLELGDSALYFCASSVTLNQPQHFGDGTRLSIL.

The chain uses TRBV20-1 and TRBJ1-4; TRBD1 might be the D (5 bases). The CDR3 is made up of 15 amino acids. Germline-derived CDR1 and CDR2 are DFQATT and SNEGSKA (reference sequence). The V end lost 3 bases, the J end lost 3 bases, and 14 bases lay between the germline ends. This CDR3 reads CSASSGAAANEKLFF. CDR3 bases: TGCAGTGCTAGTTCCGGGGCCGCTGCTAATGAAAAACTGTTTTTT.

This clonotype was observed a handful of times. J is TRBJ1-2 and V is TRBV2; no definite D call. This CDR3 contains 12 residues. CDR1 and CDR2 (germline): SNHLY, FYNNEI. Between the trimmed V and J ends, which lost 6 bases and 8 bases, there was a span of 13 bases. For the CDR3, the DNA is TGTGCCAGCAGGTCTATCTATGGCGGCTACACCTTC. This encodes CASRSIYGGYTF.

The chain has TRBV4-3 and TRBJ2-6, with 7 bases fitting TRBD1. The germline gives CDR1 LGHNA, CDR2 YSLEER. There are 22 residues in the CDR3. V gave up 0 bases and J gave up 1 base; unmatched junction bases: 18. CDR3 region: CASSQDRVGRGSIDSGANVLTF. In DNA form, the CDR3 reads TGCGCCAGCAGCCAAGATAGAGTGGGCAGGGGGTCGATCGATTCTGGGGCCAACGTCCTGACTTTC.

This clonotype was detected many times. The rearrangement joins TRBV7-2 to TRBJ1-6; the D is unclear. V lost 5 bases and J 3 bases, leaving 11 bases between the germline ends. Germline assignment: CDR1 SGHTA and CDR2 FQGNSA. The CDR3 consists of 15 residues. The DNA for the CDR3 is TGTGCCAGCAGCCCGGGCAGGAACTATAATTCACCCCTCCACTTT. Translating gives CASSPGRNYNSPLHF.

A few counts support this clonotype. CDR3 residues: CASSFPPRGIYEQYF. CDR3 sequence (DNA): TGTGCCAGCAGCTTCCCCCCCCGGGGAATCTACGAGCAGTACTTC. The chain joins TRBV11-2 to TRBJ2-7; D is possibly TRBD2 (5 bases). V dropped 3 bases and J dropped 3 bases, with 15 bases sitting between them. The germline gives CDR1 SGHAT, CDR2 FQNNGV. The CDR3 spans 15 residues.

This clonotype was counted a few times. The genes are TRBV7-2 and TRBJ2-3; no clear D. This CDR3 has 16 residues. Germline CDR1 and CDR2: SGHTA and FQGNSA. The V and J ends lost 1 base and 0 bases respectively, with 11 bases between them. CDR3 loop: CASSLVADLSTDTQYF. The CDR3 DNA reads TGTGCCAGCAGCTTAGTCGCAGACCTGAGCACAGATACGCAGTATTTT.